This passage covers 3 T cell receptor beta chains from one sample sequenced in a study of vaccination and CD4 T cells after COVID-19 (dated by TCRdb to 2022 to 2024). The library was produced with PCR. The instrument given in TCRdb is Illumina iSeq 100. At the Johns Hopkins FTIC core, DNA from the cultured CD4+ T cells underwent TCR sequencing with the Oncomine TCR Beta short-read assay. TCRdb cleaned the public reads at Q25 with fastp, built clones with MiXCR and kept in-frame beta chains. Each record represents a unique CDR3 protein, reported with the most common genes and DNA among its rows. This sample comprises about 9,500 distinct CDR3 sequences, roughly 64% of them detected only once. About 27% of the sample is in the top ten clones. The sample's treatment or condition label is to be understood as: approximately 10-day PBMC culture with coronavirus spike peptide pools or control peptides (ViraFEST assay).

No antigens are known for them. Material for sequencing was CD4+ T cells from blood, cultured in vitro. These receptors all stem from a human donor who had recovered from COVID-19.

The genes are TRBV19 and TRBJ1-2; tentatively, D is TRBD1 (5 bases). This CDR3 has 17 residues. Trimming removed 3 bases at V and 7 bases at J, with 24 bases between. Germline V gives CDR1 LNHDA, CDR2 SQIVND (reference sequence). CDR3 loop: CASSILIGGLRVGGYTF. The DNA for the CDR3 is TGTGCCAGTAGTATTCTAATCGGTGGGCTCAGGGTCGGTGGCTACACCTTC.

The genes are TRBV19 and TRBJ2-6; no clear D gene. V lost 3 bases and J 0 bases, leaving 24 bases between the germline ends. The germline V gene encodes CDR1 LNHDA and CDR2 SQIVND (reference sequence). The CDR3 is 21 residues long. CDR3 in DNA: TGTGCCAGTAGTATCGCTGAGGCCCTCTTAACTACTCTCTCTGGGGCCAACGTCCTGACTTTC. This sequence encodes CASSIAEALLTTLSGANVLTF.

The DNA of the CDR3 is TGCGCCAGCAGCCAAGGTCTCCTGTCCCGGCGGGCGAACACTGAAGCTTTCTTT. As protein: CASSQGLLSRRANTEAFF. The V and J genes are TRBV4-1 and TRBJ1-1; D is unresolved. The CDR3 consists of 18 residues. V was cut by 1 base and J by 1 base, with 19 bases left in between. CDR1 and CDR2 (germline): MGHRA, YSYEKL.